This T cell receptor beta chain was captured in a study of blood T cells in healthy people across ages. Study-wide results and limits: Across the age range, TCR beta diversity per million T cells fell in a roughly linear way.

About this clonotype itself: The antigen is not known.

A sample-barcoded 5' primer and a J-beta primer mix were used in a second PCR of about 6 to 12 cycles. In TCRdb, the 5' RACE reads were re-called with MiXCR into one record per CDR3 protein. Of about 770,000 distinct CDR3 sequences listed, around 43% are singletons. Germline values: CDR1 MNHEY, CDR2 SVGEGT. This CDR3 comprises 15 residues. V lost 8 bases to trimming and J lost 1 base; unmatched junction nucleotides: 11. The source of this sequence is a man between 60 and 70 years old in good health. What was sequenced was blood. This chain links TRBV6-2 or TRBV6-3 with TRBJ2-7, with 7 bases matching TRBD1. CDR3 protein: CASRDPGGRSYEQYF. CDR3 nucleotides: TGTGCCAGCCGGGATCCAGGGGGTCGGTCCTACGAGCAGTACTTC.